The clone carrying this T cell receptor beta chain was counted once. Its antigen is as yet unknown. This sample was included in a study of T cells in Graves' hyperthyroidism and ophthalmopathy. Germline CDR1 reads MNHNS; CDR2 reads SASEGT. V lost 9 bases and J lost 12, with 21 bases in between. The CDR3 spans 14 residues. Amplified TCR beta CDR3 regions came from RNA transcripts. During a first-round RT-PCR of the TCR CDR3, the HTBI primer set was used. MiXCR was run by TCRdb on the multiplex PCR reads, yielding one entry per CDR3 protein. The sample shows about 98,000 distinct CDR3 sequences, about 37% of them seen only once. Whole-study results and caveats: Blood also contained most expanded thyroid clonotypes above 0.001.

This sequence joins TRBV6-1 and TRBJ1-6; D unresolved. The source is a woman aged 25 to 39 with Graves' hyperthyroidism. Sample: peripheral blood or thyroid tissue (not recorded which). CDR3 DNA: TGTGCCAGTAGCCGACTTATCGAGCGCTTACCCCTCCACTTT. This sequence encodes CASSRLIERLPLHF.